The 8 T cell receptor beta chains reported below all come from one sample, sequenced in a study of Tregs in tolerant kidney transplant recipients (dated by TCRdb to between 2018 and 2020). The transplants used related donors along with nonmyeloablative bone marrow transplantation, and in the human trials mixed chimerism was transient. Library construction relied on the immunoSEQ multiplex PCR assay. TCRdb limited this immuneACCESS table to in-frame rearrangements with V and J called. A share of clones is missing; checked studies link under half to unresolved V genes, and the rest is unexplained. The sample data list tens of thousands of clones, and 75% to 95% of these were observed just once. Together, the top ten hold roughly 1.5% of the sample. The sequences come from CD4+ T cells from blood (PBMCs), collected 24 months after the transplant. Every receptor here comes from a human patient who received a combined kidney and bone marrow transplant. Some T cells may originate with the graft donor following a transplant.

The V and J genes are TRBV19 and TRBJ2-3, with TRBD1 matching over 8 bases. Germline V gene sequence: CDR1 LNHDA, CDR2 SQIVND (reference sequence). This CDR3 has 16 residues. V trimming: 3 bases; J trimming: 2 bases; junction bases outside the gene matches: 7. DNA of the CDR3: TGTGCCAGTAGTATCAGGGGGCTTAGGCACACAGATACGCAGTATTTT. This encodes CASSIRGLRHTDTQYF.

The gene calls are TRBV28 and TRBJ2-5, with D possibly TRBD1 on 6 matching bases. The DNA matches TRBJ2-7 better at its end, which makes the J call doubtful. CDR1 is MDHEN, CDR2 SYDVKM, per germline. The CDR3 consists of 15 residues. CDR3 bases: TGTGCCAGCAGTTTGGGCAGGGGCCGTGGCTACGAGCAGTACTTC. Translation: CASSLGRGRGYEQYF.

The chain uses TRBV7-2 and TRBJ2-7; 10 bases are a match to TRBD2. CDR1 and CDR2 from the germline V gene are SGHTA and FQGNSA. The CDR3 has 14 residues. The junction had 14 bases not matched to a gene; V was cut back by 6 bases and J by 12 bases. CDR3 residues: CASSFKGPSGRAYF. In nucleotides, the CDR3 is TGTGCCAGCAGTTTTAAGGGTCCTAGCGGGAGAGCGTACTTC. The full variable domain, completed using reference TRBV7-2 and TRBJ2-7, is GAGVSQSPSNKVTEKGKDVELRCDPISGHTALYWYRQSLGQGLEFLIYFQGNSAPDKSGLPSDRFSAERTGGSVSTLTIQRTQQEDSAVYLCASSFKGPSGRAYFGPGTRLTVT.

The CDR3 loop is CASSQVSGRAYEQYF. CDR3 DNA sequence: TGCGCCAGCAGCCAAGTGAGCGGGAGGGCCTACGAGCAGTACTTC. The rearrangement joins TRBV4-1 to TRBJ2-7, with 10 bases lining up with TRBD2. Germline CDR1 reads MGHRA; CDR2 reads YSYEKL. Germline trimming cut 1 base from V and 2 bases from J; bases unmatched to any gene: 2. There are 15 residues in the CDR3.

In this sample, this clone turned up a few times. CDR3 region: CAISARDTEAFF. The CDR3 DNA reads TGTGCCATCAGTGCCAGGGACACTGAAGCTTTCTTT. The genes are TRBV10-3 and TRBJ1-1, with D possibly matching TRBD1 (5 bases). Germline values: CDR1 ENHRY, CDR2 SYGVKD. The CDR3 runs 12 residues. Between the trimmed V and J ends, which lost 4 bases and 3 bases, there was a span of 6 bases.

This clone was counted a few times. This rearrangement joins TRBV27 to TRBJ2-7; 8 bases are shared with TRBD2. Losses at the gene ends were 3 bases for V and 5 bases for J; bases not matched to a gene: 6. The CDR3 loop spans 14 amino acids. From germline, CDR1 is MNHEY and CDR2 SMNVEV (reference sequence). In DNA form, the CDR3 reads TGTGCCAGCAGTTTTGGAGCGGGGGTCCACGAGCAGTACTTC. Its protein is CASSFGAGVHEQYF.

This clone was detected once. The V call is TRBV7-2, the J call TRBJ2-7; 7 bases are a match to TRBD1. Unmatched junction bases numbered 4, after V lost 5 bases and J lost 0 bases. This CDR3 has 14 amino acids. Germline V CDR1 and CDR2: SGHTA, FQGNSA. The CDR3 DNA reads TGTGCCAGCAGCCTTCGGACAGGCTCCTACGAGCAGTACTTC. This gives the protein CASSLRTGSYEQYF.

The chain links TRBV15 to TRBJ2-7, with TRBD1 matching 8 bases. V lost 3 bases to trimming and J lost 9 bases; unmatched junction nucleotides: 10. The CDR3 length is 14 residues. The germline V gene encodes CDR1 LNHNV and CDR2 YYDKDF (reference sequence). In nucleotides, the CDR3 is TGTGCCACCAGCAGGGATGGGACAGGCGCGCGGCAGTACTTC. Translating it yields CATSRDGTGARQYF.